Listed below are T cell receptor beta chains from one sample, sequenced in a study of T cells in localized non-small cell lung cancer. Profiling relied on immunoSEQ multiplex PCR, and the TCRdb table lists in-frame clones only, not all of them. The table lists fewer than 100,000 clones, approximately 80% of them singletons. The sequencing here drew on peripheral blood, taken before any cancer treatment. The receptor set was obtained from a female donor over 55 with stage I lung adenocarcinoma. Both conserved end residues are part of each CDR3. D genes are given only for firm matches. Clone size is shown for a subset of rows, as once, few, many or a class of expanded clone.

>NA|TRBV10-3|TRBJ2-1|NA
TGTGCCATCAGTGACTACAATGAGCAGTTCTTC
CAISDYNEQFF
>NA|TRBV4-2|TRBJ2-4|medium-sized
TGTGCCAGCAGCCAAGAACAAGCGCAAGCCAAAAACATTCAGTACTTC
CASSQEQAQAKNIQYF
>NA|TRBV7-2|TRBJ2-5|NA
TGTGCCAGCGTCCGAGGTGGGGGTGAGGAGACCCAGTACTTC
CASVRGGGEETQYF
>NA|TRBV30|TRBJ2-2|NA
TGTGCCTGGAGTGCGGTTCGGGGCAGTTTTAACACCGGGGAGCTGTTTTTT
CAWSAVRGSFNTGELFF
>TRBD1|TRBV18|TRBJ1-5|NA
TGTGCCAGCTCACCCGGGACAGACAATCAGCCCCAGCATTTT
CASSPGTDNQPQHF
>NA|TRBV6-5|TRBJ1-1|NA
TGTGCCAGCAGTAAACAGGGGAACACTGAAGCTTTCTTT
CASSKQGNTEAFF
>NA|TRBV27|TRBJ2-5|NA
TGTGCCAGCAGGAGAGACAGTAACTTCTTGGAAGAGACCCAGTACTTC
CASRRDSNFLEETQYF
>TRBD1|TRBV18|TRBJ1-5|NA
TGTGCCAGCTCCCAACTCCCCTCACTAACAGGGGATAGCAATCAGCCCCAGCATTTT
CASSQLPSLTGDSNQPQHF
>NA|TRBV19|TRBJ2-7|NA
TGTGCCAGTGGGCAAAACTACGAGCAGTACTTC
CASGQNYEQYF
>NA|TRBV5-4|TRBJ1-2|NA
TGTGCCAGCAGCTTGGCCGGGACAACTACCTATGGCTACACCTTC
CASSLAGTTTYGYTF
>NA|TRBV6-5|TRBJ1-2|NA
TGTGCCAGCAGTTACTCGAGGGGAGGCTACACCTTC
CASSYSRGGYTF
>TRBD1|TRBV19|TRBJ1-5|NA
TGTGCCAGTAGTACGAGGGGGCAAAATCAGCCCCAGCATTTT
CASSTRGQNQPQHF
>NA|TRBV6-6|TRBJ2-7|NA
TGTGCCAGCAGTTACTCGAGACAAGCCTACGAGCAGTACTTC
CASSYSRQAYEQYF
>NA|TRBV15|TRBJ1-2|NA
TGTGCCACCAGCAGAGATCGAACAGATGGCTACACCTTC
CATSRDRTDGYTF
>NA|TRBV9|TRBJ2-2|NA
TGTGCCAGCAGCGTAGGCCCCCCCCAAGCCGGGGAGCTGTTTTTT
CASSVGPPQAGELFF
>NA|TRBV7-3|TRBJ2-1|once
TGTGCCAGCAGCTTAGACAGAGGGCGCTACAATGAGCAGTTCTTC
CASSLDRGRYNEQFF
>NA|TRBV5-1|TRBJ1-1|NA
TGCGCCAGCAGCCCCTCAGGGCGTCTGAACACTGAAGCTTTCTTT
CASSPSGRLNTEAFF
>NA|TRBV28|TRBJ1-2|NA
TGTGCCAGCAGTTTATGGGGGGACCTCTATGGCTACACCTTC
CASSLWGDLYGYTF
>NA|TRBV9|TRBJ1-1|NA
TGTGCCAGCAGCGTAGCGGATAGGGGCCGCGGGGTGGACACTGAAGCTTTCTTT
CASSVADRGRGVDTEAFF
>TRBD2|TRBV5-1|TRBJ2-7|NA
TGCGCCAGCAGCCTTCCGACTAGCGGGAACTACGAGCAGTACTTC
CASSLPTSGNYEQYF
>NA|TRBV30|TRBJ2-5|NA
TGTGCCTGGAATGAACAGTTAACTCAAGAGACCCAGTACTTC
CAWNEQLTQETQYF
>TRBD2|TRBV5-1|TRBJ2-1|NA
TGCGCCAGCAGCTCTATGATACGCCCGGGACTAGCGGGAAGCTCCTACAATGAGCAGTTCTTC
CASSSMIRPGLAGSSYNEQFF
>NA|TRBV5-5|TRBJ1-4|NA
TGTGCCAGCAGCCAAGTAGGGTACGGTGAAAAACTGTTTTTT
CASSQVGYGEKLFF
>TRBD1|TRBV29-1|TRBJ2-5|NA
TGCAGCGGTCGACAGGGCCTCAAGACCCAGTACTTC
CSGRQGLKTQYF
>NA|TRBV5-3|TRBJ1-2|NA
TGTGCCAGCAGCCGCCGATTGGTTAACGGCTACACCTTC
CASSRRLVNGYTF
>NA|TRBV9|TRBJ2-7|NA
TGTGCCAGCAGCGTAGATGGCAGATTCTACGAGCAGTACTTC
CASSVDGRFYEQYF
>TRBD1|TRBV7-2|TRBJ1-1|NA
TGTGCCAGCAGCTTAGTGACAGGGTCGAGGGCTTTCTTT
CASSLVTGSRAFF
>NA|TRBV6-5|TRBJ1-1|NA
TGTGCCAGCAGTTCATACAGGGACACTGAAGCTTTCTTT
CASSSYRDTEAFF
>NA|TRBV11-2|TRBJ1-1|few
TGTGCCAGCAGCCCTGGACAGATCACTGAAGCTTTCTTT
CASSPGQITEAFF
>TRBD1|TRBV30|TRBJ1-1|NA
TGTGCCTGGAGTGTTGGGACAGTTCTTGCCTCTAGGGAAGCTTTCTTT
CAWSVGTVLASREAFF